This TCR beta chain was obtained from a study of T cell repertoires in cytomegalovirus infection. Study-wide background: From public TCR beta signatures came an indication of both CMV infection and matching HLA type. General study points: It was HLA-C-restricted CMV-specific TCR beta clonotypes that dominated the response ex vivo.

About this clonotype: No antigen is known for it.

TCRdb passed the reads through MiXCR, listing each CDR3 protein once. The table lists fewer than 400,000 distinct CDR3 sequences, around 18% of them singletons, with around 9.3% in the top ten. V was clipped by 4 bases and J by 1 base, with 16 bases between them. The CDR3 runs to 16 residues. CDR1 and CDR2 from the germline V gene are SGHNT and YYREEE (reference sequence). The clonotype was recovered from a human donor in good health (CMV status not recorded). Some clones in this sample may be carry-over from other donors' samples. The chain has TRBV5-4 and TRBJ2-3; D gene uncertain. The sample taken for sequencing was PBMCs. CDR3 sequence reads: CASSRRVVFGTDTQYF. The CDR3, as DNA: TGTGCCAGCAGCCGTCGGGTTGTTTTCGGCACAGATACGCAGTATTTT. The whole variable domain, remainder taken from reference TRBV5-4 and TRBJ2-3, is ETGVTQSPTHLIKTRGQQVTLRCSSQSGHNTVSWYQQALGQGPQFIFQYYREEENGRGNFPPRFSGLQFPNYSSELNVNALELDDSALYLCASSRRVVFGTDTQYFGPGTRLTVL.